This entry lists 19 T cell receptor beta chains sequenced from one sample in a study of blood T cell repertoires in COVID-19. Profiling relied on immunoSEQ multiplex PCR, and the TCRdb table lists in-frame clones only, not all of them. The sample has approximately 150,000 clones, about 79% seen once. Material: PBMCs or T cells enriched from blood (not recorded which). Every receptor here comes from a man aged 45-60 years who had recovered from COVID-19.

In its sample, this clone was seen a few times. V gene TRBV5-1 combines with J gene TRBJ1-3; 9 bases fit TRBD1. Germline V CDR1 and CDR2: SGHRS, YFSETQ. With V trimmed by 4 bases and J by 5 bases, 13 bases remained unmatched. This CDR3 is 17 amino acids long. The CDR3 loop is CASSVDRPGQGRNTIYF. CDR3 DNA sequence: TGCGCCAGCAGCGTAGACCGACCGGGACAGGGCAGAAACACCATATATTTT.

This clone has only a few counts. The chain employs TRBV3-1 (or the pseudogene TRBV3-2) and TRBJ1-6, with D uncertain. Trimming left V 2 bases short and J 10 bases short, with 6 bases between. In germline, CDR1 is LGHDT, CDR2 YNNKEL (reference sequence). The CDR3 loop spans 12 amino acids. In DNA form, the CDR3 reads TGTGCCAGCAGCCAACGGTCATCACCCCTCCACTTT. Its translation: CASSQRSSPLHF.

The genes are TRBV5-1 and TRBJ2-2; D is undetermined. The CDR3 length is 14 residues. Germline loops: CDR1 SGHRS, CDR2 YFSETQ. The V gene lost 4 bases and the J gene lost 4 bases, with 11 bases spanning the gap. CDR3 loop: CASSTPWSTGELFF. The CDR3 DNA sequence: TGCGCCAGCAGCACCCCGTGGAGCACCGGGGAGCTGTTTTTT.

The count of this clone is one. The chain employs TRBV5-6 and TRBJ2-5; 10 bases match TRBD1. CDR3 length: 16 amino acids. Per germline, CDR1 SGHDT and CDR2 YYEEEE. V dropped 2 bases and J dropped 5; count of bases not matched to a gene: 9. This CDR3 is CASSFSGQGSRETQYF. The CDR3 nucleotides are TGTGCCAGCAGCTTCTCGGGACAGGGGTCTAGGGAGACCCAGTACTTC.

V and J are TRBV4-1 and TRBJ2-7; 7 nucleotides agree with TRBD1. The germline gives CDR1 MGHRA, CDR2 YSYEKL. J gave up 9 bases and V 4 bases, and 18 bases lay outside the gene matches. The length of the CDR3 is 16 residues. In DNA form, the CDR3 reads TGCGCCAGCAGCCTCACTACCGGGCGACAGGGCCCACGGCAGTACTTC. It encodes CASSLTTGRQGPRQYF.

CDR3 sequence: CASSLGDIDNEQFF. The CDR3 DNA reads as TGTGCCAGCAGCTTAGGGGACATTGACAATGAGCAGTTCTTC. The chain has TRBV7-9 and TRBJ2-1; D might be TRBD1 (6 bases). CDR3 length equals 14 residues. V was trimmed by 1 base and J by 5 bases, leaving 9 bases between them. The germline CDR1 and CDR2 sequences are SEHNR and FQNEAQ (reference sequence). The whole variable domain, filled in from reference TRBV7-9 and TRBJ2-1, reads DTGVSQNPRHKITKRGQNVTFRCDPISEHNRLYWYRQTLGQGPEFLTYFQNEAQLEKSRLLSDRFSAERPKGSFSTLEIQRTEQGDSAMYLCASSLGDIDNEQFFGPGTRLTVL.

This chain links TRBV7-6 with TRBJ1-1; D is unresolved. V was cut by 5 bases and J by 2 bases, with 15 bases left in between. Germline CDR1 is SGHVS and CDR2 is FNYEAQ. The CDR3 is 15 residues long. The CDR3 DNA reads TGTGCCAGCAGCAGGACTAATACAGTAAACACTGAAGCTTTCTTT. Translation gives CASSRTNTVNTEAFF.

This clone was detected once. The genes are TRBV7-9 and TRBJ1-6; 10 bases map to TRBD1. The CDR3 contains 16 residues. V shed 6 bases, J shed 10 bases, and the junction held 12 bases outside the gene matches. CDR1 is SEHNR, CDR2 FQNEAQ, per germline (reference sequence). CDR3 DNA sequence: TGTGCCAGCAGTCAGATAACGGGACAGGGGAGATCACCCCTCCACTTT. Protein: CASSQITGQGRSPLHF. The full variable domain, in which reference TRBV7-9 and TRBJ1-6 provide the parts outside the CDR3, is DTGVSQNPRHKITKRGQNVTFRCDPISEHNRLYWYRQTLGQGPEFLTYFQNEAQLEKSRLLSDRFSAERPKGSFSTLEIQRTEQGDSAMYLCASSQITGQGRSPLHFGNGTRLTVT.

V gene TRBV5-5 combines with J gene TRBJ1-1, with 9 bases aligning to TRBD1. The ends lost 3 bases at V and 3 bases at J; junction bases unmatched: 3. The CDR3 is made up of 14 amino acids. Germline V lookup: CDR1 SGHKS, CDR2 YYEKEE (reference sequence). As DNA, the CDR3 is TGTGCCAGCAGCTCCCGGGACAGGGACACTGAAGCTTTCTTT. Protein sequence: CASSSRDRDTEAFF.

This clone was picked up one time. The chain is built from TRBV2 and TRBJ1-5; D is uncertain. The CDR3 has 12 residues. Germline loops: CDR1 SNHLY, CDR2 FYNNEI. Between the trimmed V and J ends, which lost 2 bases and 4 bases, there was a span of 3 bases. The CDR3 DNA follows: TGTGCCAGCAGTGAATCGAATCAGCCCCAGCATTTT. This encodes CASSESNQPQHF.

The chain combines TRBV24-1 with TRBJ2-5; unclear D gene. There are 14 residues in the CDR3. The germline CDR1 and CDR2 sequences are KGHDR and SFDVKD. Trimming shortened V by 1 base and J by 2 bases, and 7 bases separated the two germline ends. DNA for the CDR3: TGTGCCACCAGTGATTTTAGTAAGCAAGAGACCCAGTACTTC. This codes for CATSDFSKQETQYF.

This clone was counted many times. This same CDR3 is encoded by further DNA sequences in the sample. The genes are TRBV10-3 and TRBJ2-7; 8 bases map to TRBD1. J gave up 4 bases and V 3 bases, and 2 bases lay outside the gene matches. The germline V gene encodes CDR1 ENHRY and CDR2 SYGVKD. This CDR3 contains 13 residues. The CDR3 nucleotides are TGTGCCATCAGTGAAACAGGGGGGTACGAGCAGTACTTC. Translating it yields CAISETGGYEQYF.

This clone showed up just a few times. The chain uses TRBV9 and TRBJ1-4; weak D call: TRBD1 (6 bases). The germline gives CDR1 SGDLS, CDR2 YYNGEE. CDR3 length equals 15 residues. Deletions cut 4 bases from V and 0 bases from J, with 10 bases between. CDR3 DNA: TGTGCCAGCAGCACAGGGAGCACAACTAATGAAAAACTGTTTTTT. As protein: CASSTGSTTNEKLFF. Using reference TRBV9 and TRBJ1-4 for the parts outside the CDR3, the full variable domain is DSGVTQTPKHLITATGQRVTLRCSPRSGDLSVYWYQQSLDQGLQFLIQYYNGEERAKGNILERFSAQQFPDLHSELNLSSLELGDSALYFCASSTGSTTNEKLFFGSGTQLSVL.

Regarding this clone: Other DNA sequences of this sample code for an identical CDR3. DNA of the CDR3: TGTGCCAGCTCACGCCGGGACACAAATCAGCCCCAGCATTTT. It specifies CASSRRDTNQPQHF. This chain joins TRBV18 and TRBJ1-5, with D possibly being TRBD1 (6 bases). Germline lookup yields CDR1 KGHSH and CDR2 LQKENI. The CDR3 length is 14 residues. V dropped 4 bases and J dropped 4 bases, with 11 bases sitting between them.

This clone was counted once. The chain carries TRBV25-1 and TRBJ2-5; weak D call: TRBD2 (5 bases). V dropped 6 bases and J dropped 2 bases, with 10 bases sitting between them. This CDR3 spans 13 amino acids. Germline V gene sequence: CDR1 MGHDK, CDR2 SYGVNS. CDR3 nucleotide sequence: TGTGCCAGCAGGTTCCCGGGACAAGAGACCCAGTACTTC. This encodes CASRFPGQETQYF.

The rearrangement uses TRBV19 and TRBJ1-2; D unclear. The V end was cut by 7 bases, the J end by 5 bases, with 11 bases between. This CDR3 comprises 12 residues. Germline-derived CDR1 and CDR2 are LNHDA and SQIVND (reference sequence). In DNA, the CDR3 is TGTGCCAGTACCGCCCAGAGGTATGGCTACACCTTC. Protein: CASTAQRYGYTF.

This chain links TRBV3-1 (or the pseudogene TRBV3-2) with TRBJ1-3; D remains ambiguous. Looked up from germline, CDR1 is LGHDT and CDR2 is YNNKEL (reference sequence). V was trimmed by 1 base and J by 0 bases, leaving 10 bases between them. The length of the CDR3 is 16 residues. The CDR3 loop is CASSQGGRSSGNTIYF. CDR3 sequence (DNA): TGTGCCAGCAGCCAAGGTGGGAGAAGCTCTGGAAACACCATATATTTT.

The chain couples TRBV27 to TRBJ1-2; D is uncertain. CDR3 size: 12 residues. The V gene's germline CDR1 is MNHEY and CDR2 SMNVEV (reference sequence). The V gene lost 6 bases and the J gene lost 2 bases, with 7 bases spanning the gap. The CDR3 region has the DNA TGTGCCAGCAGGAAACAGAACTATGGCTACACCTTC. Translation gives CASRKQNYGYTF.

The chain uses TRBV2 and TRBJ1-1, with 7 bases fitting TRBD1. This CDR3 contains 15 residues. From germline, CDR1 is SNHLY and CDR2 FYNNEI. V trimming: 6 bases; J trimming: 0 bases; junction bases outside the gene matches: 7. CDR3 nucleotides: TGTGCCAGCAGCCGACAGGGCACGATGAACACTGAAGCTTTCTTT. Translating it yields CASSRQGTMNTEAFF.